Listed below are T cell receptor beta chains from one sample, sequenced in a study of T cells after yellow fever vaccination. From the 5' RACE reads, TCRdb called clonotypes with MiXCR, one entry per CDR3 protein. The sample lists a few hundred thousand distinct CDR3 sequences; 6.9% were seen once. The sample consisted of CD4+ T cells sorted from PBMCs, taken 15 days after the yellow fever booster vaccination. Source of these receptors: a man younger than 45 who received the YFV17D yellow fever vaccine. The CDR3 runs from the conserved cysteine through the conserved F or W. Each record gives: V gene, D gene, clone size, J gene, CDR3 protein, CDR3 DNA. D genes are given only for firm matches. Expanded clones are given a class, and other clones once, few, many or no size at all.

v_call: TRBV20-1; d_call: NA; clone_size: many; j_call: TRBJ2-1; cdr3_aa: CSVGITFEQFF; cdr3_nt: TGCAGTGTTGGCATTACGTTTGAGCAGTTCTTC
v_call: TRBV7-2; d_call: TRBD2; clone_size: few; j_call: TRBJ2-5; cdr3_aa: CASSYEVGLRGETQYF; cdr3_nt: TGTGCCAGCAGCTACGAGGTGGGACTAAGGGGAGAGACCCAGTACTTC
v_call: TRBV11-1; d_call: TRBD2; clone_size: NA; j_call: TRBJ2-7; cdr3_aa: CASRLPGLAPYEQYF; cdr3_nt: TGTGCCAGCAGACTGCCAGGACTAGCACCCTACGAGCAGTACTTC
v_call: TRBV15; d_call: TRBD1; clone_size: few; j_call: TRBJ1-4; cdr3_aa: CATSSTGVNEKLFF; cdr3_nt: TGTGCCACCAGCTCAACAGGGGTTAATGAAAAACTGTTTTTT
v_call: TRBV4-2; d_call: NA; clone_size: NA; j_call: TRBJ1-5; cdr3_aa: CASSQDWGFNQPQHF; cdr3_nt: TGTGCCAGCAGCCAAGATTGGGGGTTCAATCAGCCCCAGCATTTT
v_call: TRBV6-2/TRBV6-3; d_call: NA; clone_size: many; j_call: TRBJ1-5; cdr3_aa: CASSYERGPQHF; cdr3_nt: TGTGCCAGCAGTTACGAACGGGGGCCCCAGCATTTT
v_call: TRBV6-5; d_call: NA; clone_size: NA; j_call: TRBJ1-1; cdr3_aa: CASSYSGGDVVEAFF; cdr3_nt: TGTGCCAGCAGTTACTCGGGGGGGGATGTCGTTGAAGCTTTCTTT
v_call: TRBV20-1; d_call: TRBD1; clone_size: NA; j_call: TRBJ2-7; cdr3_aa: CSATTGTGINEQYF; cdr3_nt: TGCAGTGCCACCACCGGGACAGGGATCAACGAGCAGTACTTC
v_call: TRBV5-1; d_call: NA; clone_size: few; j_call: TRBJ2-2; cdr3_aa: CASAGADTGELFF; cdr3_nt: TGCGCCAGCGCGGGGGCGGACACCGGGGAGCTGTTTTTT
v_call: TRBV28; d_call: NA; clone_size: few; j_call: TRBJ1-2; cdr3_aa: CASTHGQGYNYGYTF; cdr3_nt: TGTGCCAGCACCCACGGCCAGGGATATAACTATGGCTACACCTTC
v_call: TRBV20-1; d_call: NA; clone_size: NA; j_call: TRBJ2-7; cdr3_aa: CSASDGGEQYF; cdr3_nt: TGCAGTGCTAGCGACGGGGGCGAGCAGTACTTC
v_call: TRBV5-1; d_call: NA; clone_size: many; j_call: TRBJ1-2; cdr3_aa: CASSLFQNGGYTF; cdr3_nt: TGCGCCAGCAGCTTGTTTCAAAATGGGGGCTACACCTTC
v_call: TRBV6-2/TRBV6-3; d_call: TRBD1; clone_size: few; j_call: TRBJ2-7; cdr3_aa: CASRDIKQGNEQYF; cdr3_nt: TGTGCCAGCAGAGACATTAAACAGGGGAACGAGCAGTACTTC
v_call: TRBV7-3; d_call: NA; clone_size: many; j_call: TRBJ2-5; cdr3_aa: CASSLGGKQETQYF; cdr3_nt: TGTGCCAGCAGCTTAGGTGGAAAACAAGAGACCCAGTACTTC
v_call: TRBV20-1; d_call: NA; clone_size: many; j_call: TRBJ2-7; cdr3_aa: CSARDNEQYF; cdr3_nt: TGCAGTGCTAGAGATAACGAGCAGTACTTC
v_call: TRBV12-3/TRBV12-4; d_call: TRBD1; clone_size: NA; j_call: TRBJ2-1; cdr3_aa: CASSWGQGLRGNEQFF; cdr3_nt: TGTGCCAGCAGTTGGGGACAGGGGTTGCGGGGAAATGAGCAGTTCTTC
v_call: TRBV7-8; d_call: NA; clone_size: few; j_call: TRBJ2-7; cdr3_aa: CASSVAAEQYF; cdr3_nt: TGTGCCAGCAGCGTGGCGGCCGAGCAGTACTTC
v_call: TRBV7-2; d_call: NA; clone_size: NA; j_call: TRBJ2-1; cdr3_aa: CASSLAAGNEQFF; cdr3_nt: TGTGCCAGCAGCTTAGCGGCGGGAAATGAGCAGTTCTTC
v_call: TRBV7-3; d_call: TRBD2; clone_size: NA; j_call: TRBJ2-1; cdr3_aa: CASSLTSGINEQFF; cdr3_nt: TGTGCCAGCAGCTTGACTAGCGGAATCAATGAGCAGTTCTTC
v_call: TRBV18; d_call: NA; clone_size: many; j_call: TRBJ1-1; cdr3_aa: CASSPQSNTEAFF; cdr3_nt: TGTGCCAGCTCACCACAATCAAACACTGAAGCTTTCTTT
v_call: TRBV7-9; d_call: NA; clone_size: many; j_call: TRBJ2-5; cdr3_aa: CASSFGAAKETQYF; cdr3_nt: TGTGCCAGCAGCTTCGGGGCGGCGAAAGAGACCCAGTACTTC
v_call: TRBV12-3/TRBV12-4; d_call: NA; clone_size: many; j_call: TRBJ1-2; cdr3_aa: CASSNRDLGYTF; cdr3_nt: TGTGCCAGCAGCAACAGGGATCTAGGCTACACCTTC
v_call: TRBV10-3; d_call: NA; clone_size: NA; j_call: TRBJ2-3; cdr3_aa: CAISDTTTSTDTQYF; cdr3_nt: TGTGCCATCAGTGATACGACTACAAGCACAGATACGCAGTATTTT
v_call: TRBV21-1; d_call: NA; clone_size: many; j_call: TRBJ1-5; cdr3_aa: CASSKLGYDQPQHF; cdr3_nt: TGTGCCAGCAGTAAACTAGGGTACGATCAGCCCCAGCATTTT
v_call: TRBV12-3/TRBV12-4; d_call: NA; clone_size: NA; j_call: TRBJ2-3; cdr3_aa: CASSLRRQSADTQYF; cdr3_nt: TGTGCCAGCAGTTTAAGACGGCAGAGCGCAGATACGCAGTATTTT
v_call: TRBV11-3; d_call: NA; clone_size: few; j_call: TRBJ2-1; cdr3_aa: CASSHGQPYNEQFF; cdr3_nt: TGTGCCAGCAGCCACGGACAGCCCTACAATGAGCAGTTCTTC
v_call: TRBV10-3; d_call: TRBD2; clone_size: many; j_call: TRBJ2-1; cdr3_aa: CAIRGGGEGYNEQFF; cdr3_nt: TGTGCCATCAGAGGCGGGGGGGAGGGCTACAATGAGCAGTTCTTC
v_call: TRBV25-1; d_call: NA; clone_size: few; j_call: TRBJ2-1; cdr3_aa: CASRGFGLADNEQFF; cdr3_nt: TGTGCCAGCAGGGGGTTCGGGCTGGCTGACAATGAGCAGTTCTTC
v_call: TRBV20-1; d_call: NA; clone_size: many; j_call: TRBJ2-7; cdr3_aa: CSAQPGQHEQYF; cdr3_nt: TGCAGTGCTCAGCCGGGGCAACACGAGCAGTACTTC
v_call: TRBV29-1; d_call: NA; clone_size: NA; j_call: TRBJ2-3; cdr3_aa: CSRRVTTDTQYF; cdr3_nt: TGCAGCCGCAGAGTGACTACAGATACGCAGTATTTT
v_call: TRBV7-2; d_call: NA; clone_size: NA; j_call: TRBJ2-7; cdr3_aa: CASSSTLYEQYF; cdr3_nt: TGTGCCAGCAGCTCCACTTTGTACGAGCAGTACTTC
v_call: TRBV5-1; d_call: NA; clone_size: NA; j_call: TRBJ2-3; cdr3_aa: CASSLDVNTQYF; cdr3_nt: TGCGCCAGCAGCTTGGACGTGAATACGCAGTATTTT